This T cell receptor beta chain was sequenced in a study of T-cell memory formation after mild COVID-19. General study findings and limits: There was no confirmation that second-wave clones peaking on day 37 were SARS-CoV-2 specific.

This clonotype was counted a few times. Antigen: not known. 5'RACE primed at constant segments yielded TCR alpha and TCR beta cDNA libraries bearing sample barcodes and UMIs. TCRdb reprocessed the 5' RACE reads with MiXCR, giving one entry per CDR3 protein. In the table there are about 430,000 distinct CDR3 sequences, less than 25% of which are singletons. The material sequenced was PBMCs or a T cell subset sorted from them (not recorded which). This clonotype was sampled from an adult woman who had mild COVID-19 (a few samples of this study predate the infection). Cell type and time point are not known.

The CDR3 here is CASSPQGGRAKNIQYF. CDR3 nucleotides: TGTGCCAGCAGTCCACAGGGTGGTCGGGCCAAAAACATTCAGTACTTC. The rearrangement uses TRBV12-3 or TRBV12-4 and TRBJ2-4; TRBD1 is a possible D gene (6 bases). V dropped 5 bases and J dropped 1 base, with 15 bases sitting between them. The length of the CDR3 is 16 residues.